Listed below are T cell receptor beta chains from one sample, sequenced in a study of regulatory T cells in long-lasting Graves disease. TCRdb processed the multiplex PCR reads anew with MiXCR; each CDR3 protein has one entry. The sample comprises about 540,000 distinct CDR3 sequences, roughly 14% of which are singletons, and about 9.1% rests with the top ten. The same data also contributed to another study, on T cells in Graves' hyperthyroidism and ophthalmopathy.

This specimen was peripheral blood mononuclear cells (PBMCs), taken at new diagnosis, from a patient treated with antithyroid drugs. These TCRs come from a man younger than 45 with Graves disease. Each CDR3 is given with its conserved first and last residue. A D gene is named only where the DNA matches it firmly. Clone size appears in some rows only: once, few, many, or a class for an expanded clone.

CDR3aa	CDR3nt	v_gene	j_gene	d_gene	abundance
CSAGPTSGNLYF	TGCAGTGCCGGCCCGACTAGCGGGAACCTGTATTTT	TRBV20-1	TRBJ2-3	TRBD2	many
CASSLRVASGSRTGELFF	TGTGCCAGCAGCTTAAGGGTGGCTAGCGGGAGTCGTACCGGGGAGCTGTTTTTT	TRBV11-2	TRBJ2-2	TRBD2	.
CSVESADSYEQYF	TGCAGCGTTGAATCGGCAGACTCCTACGAGCAGTACTTC	TRBV29-1	TRBJ2-7	.	many
CASSLQGLGDSGANVLTF	TGTGCCAGCAGCTTACAGGGATTGGGCGACTCTGGGGCCAACGTCCTGACTTTC	TRBV11-2	TRBJ2-6	.	.
CSVDTGSGYTF	TGCAGCGTTGATACCGGAAGTGGCTACACCTTC	TRBV29-1	TRBJ1-2	.	many
CASSVPSGRDTDTQYF	TGTGCCAGCAGCGTGCCTAGCGGGAGGGACACAGATACGCAGTATTTT	TRBV9	TRBJ2-3	TRBD2	many
CASSFGTYEQYF	TGTGCCAGCAGCTTTGGTACATACGAGCAGTACTTC	TRBV7-9	TRBJ2-7	.	many
CASSALPLQFF	TGTGCCAGCAGCGCCCTACCCCTTCAGTTCTTC	TRBV12-3/TRBV12-4	TRBJ2-1	.	many
CASSLDRSSFTDTQYF	TGTGCCAGCAGCTTGGACCGGTCTAGCTTCACAGATACGCAGTATTTT	TRBV5-6	TRBJ2-3	.	many
CASSGQGKEPGELFF	TGCGCCAGCAGCGGACAGGGGAAAGAACCCGGGGAGCTGTTTTTT	TRBV5-1	TRBJ2-2	TRBD1	many
CASSQTGRSNQPQHF	TGTGCCAGCAGTCAGACAGGGAGAAGCAATCAGCCCCAGCATTTT	TRBV28	TRBJ1-5	TRBD1	many
CASSQEFYEQYF	TGTGCCAGCAGCCAAGAGTTTTACGAGCAGTACTTC	TRBV3-1	TRBJ2-7	.	many
CASSRLGAMSSYNSPLHF	TGTGCCAGCAGCCGTTTAGGGGCTATGAGCTCCTATAATTCACCCCTCCACTTT	TRBV6-2/TRBV6-3	TRBJ1-6	.	.
CASSPAGGMGDTQYF	TGTGCCAGTAGCCCAGCGGGGGGAATGGGAGATACGCAGTATTTT	TRBV19	TRBJ2-3	TRBD2	.
CSVVGTYGYTF	TGCAGCGTTGTAGGGACCTATGGCTACACCTTC	TRBV29-1	TRBJ1-2	.	many
CASSEGPTSRMYEQFF	TGTGCCAGCAGTGAAGGACCCACTTCGAGGATGTATGAGCAGTTCTTC	TRBV2	TRBJ2-1	.	few
CSARQGTSGELFF	TGCAGTGCTCGGCAGGGAACGAGCGGGGAGCTGTTTTTT	TRBV20-1	TRBJ2-2	.	many
CASSPPTGEETQYF	TGTGCCAGCTCACCACCAACAGGGGAGGAGACCCAGTACTTC	TRBV18	TRBJ2-5	TRBD1	many
CASSEEGTQYF	TGTGCCAGCAGCGAGGAAGGGACCCAGTACTTC	TRBV7-9	TRBJ2-5	.	many
CASSSGLAANGETQYF	TGTGCCAGCAGCTCCGGACTAGCGGCCAATGGGGAGACCCAGTACTTC	TRBV6-1	TRBJ2-5	TRBD2	many
CASSLSEVNEQFF	TGTGCCAGCAGTTTATCCGAGGTAAATGAGCAGTTCTTC	TRBV27	TRBJ2-1	.	many
CASSQEHPQNSPLHF	TGTGCCAGCAGCCAAGAGCACCCGCAGAATTCACCCCTCCACTTT	TRBV4-2	TRBJ1-6	.	.
CASSLGAGVNTGELFF	TGTGCCAGCAGCTTAGGGGCGGGCGTGAACACCGGGGAGCTGTTTTTT	TRBV7-8	TRBJ2-2	.	many
CASRRANYGYTF	TGTGCCAGCAGGCGGGCTAACTATGGCTACACCTTC	TRBV2	TRBJ1-2	.	many
CSAEPKGLAGNDTQYF	TGCAGTGCAGAACCCAAGGGACTAGCGGGCAATGATACGCAGTATTTT	TRBV20-1	TRBJ2-3	TRBD2	.
CASSPGTGDLQETQYF	TGTGCCAGCTCGCCGGGGACAGGGGACCTCCAAGAGACCCAGTACTTC	TRBV18	TRBJ2-5	TRBD1	few
CSARGDVTAEQYF	TGCAGTGCTAGGGGGGACGTTACAGCCGAGCAGTACTTC	TRBV20-1	TRBJ2-7	.	few
CASSLAQDNQPQHF	TGTGCCAGCAGCTTAGCCCAGGACAATCAGCCCCAGCATTTT	TRBV11-2	TRBJ1-5	.	many
CASGLVRAAQETQYF	TGTGCTAGTGGTTTGGTACGGGCGGCCCAAGAGACCCAGTACTTC	TRBV12-5	TRBJ2-5	.	few
CASSGWVATSYNEQFF	TGTGCCAGCAGTGGCTGGGTAGCGACCTCCTACAATGAGCAGTTCTTC	TRBV2	TRBJ2-1	.	many
CASSTETGNNAGYTF	TGCGCCAGCAGCACCGAGACAGGGAATAATGCTGGCTACACCTTC	TRBV5-1	TRBJ1-2	TRBD1	.
CASSFGAGGHEQYF	TGTGCCAGCAGTTTTGGAGCGGGAGGCCACGAGCAGTACTTC	TRBV12-3/TRBV12-4	TRBJ2-7	TRBD2	many
CASSQGLLGDTQYF	TGTGCCAGCAGTCAAGGTCTACTGGGAGATACGCAGTATTTT	TRBV27	TRBJ2-3	.	many
CASSPHRTSGMLEQYF	TGTGCCAGTAGCCCTCACCGGACTAGCGGGATGCTCGAGCAGTACTTC	TRBV19	TRBJ2-7	TRBD2	.
CSVEGTSGLIYNEQFF	TGCAGCGTCGAAGGGACTAGCGGCCTCATCTACAATGAGCAGTTCTTC	TRBV29-1	TRBJ2-1	TRBD2	many
CASSDRVAGANVLTF	TGCGCCAGCTCCGACAGGGTTGCTGGGGCCAACGTCCTGACTTTC	TRBV5-1	TRBJ2-6	TRBD1	many
CASSSGGGVGRGQYF	TGTGCCAGCAGCTCGGGGGGGGGCGTGGGCCGGGGGCAGTACTTC	TRBV27	TRBJ2-7	TRBD2	.
CASSPRVFGLRYEQYF	TGTGCCAGCAGCCCTCGGGTCTTCGGCTTGCGCTACGAGCAGTACTTC	TRBV11-2	TRBJ2-7	.	many
CASSSSLGLARLTDTQYF	TGTGCCAGTAGCTCCAGTTTGGGACTAGCGAGACTCACAGATACGCAGTATTTT	TRBV19	TRBJ2-3	TRBD2	few
CATSVGREDEQYF	TGTGCCACCAGTGTCGGGAGAGAGGACGAGCAGTACTTC	TRBV24-1	TRBJ2-7	.	many
CASGIVSGYEQYF	TGTGCTAGTGGCATAGTTTCGGGCTACGAGCAGTACTTC	TRBV12-5	TRBJ2-7	.	many
CASSVAGWNTGELFF	TGTGCCAGCAGCGTAGCTGGGTGGAACACCGGGGAGCTGTTTTTT	TRBV9	TRBJ2-2	.	few
CASSFSLAGGNEQFF	TGCGCCAGCAGCTTCTCACTAGCGGGGGGAAATGAGCAGTTCTTC	TRBV5-1	TRBJ2-1	TRBD2	many
CASSRPLTGGAGADTQYF	TGCGCCAGCAGCCGCCCCCTCACAGGGGGCGCGGGTGCAGATACGCAGTATTTT	TRBV5-1	TRBJ2-3	TRBD1	many
CASGGPFEAFF	TGTGCCTCAGGGGGACCCTTTGAAGCTTTCTTT	TRBV10-3	TRBJ1-1	TRBD1	few
CASRSGQSSNQPQHF	TGTGCCAGCAGATCCGGACAGAGTAGCAATCAGCCCCAGCATTTT	TRBV6-1	TRBJ1-5	.	few
CSAGPTSGGYNEQFF	TGCAGTGCCGGCCCGACTAGCGGGGGCTACAATGAGCAGTTCTTC	TRBV20-1	TRBJ2-1	TRBD2	few
CASSPTGERAEQYF	TGTGCCAGCTCACCCACGGGGGAAAGGGCGGAACAGTACTTC	TRBV6-1	TRBJ2-7	.	.
CASTYSSEPNNEQFF	TGTGCCAGCACTTATTCTAGCGAACCTAACAATGAGCAGTTCTTC	TRBV28	TRBJ2-1	.	few
CASSPGTSGSGEQFF	TGTGCCAGCAGCCCCGGGACTAGCGGGAGTGGTGAGCAGTTCTTC	TRBV28	TRBJ2-1	TRBD2	many